The present T cell receptor beta chain was sequenced within a study of T cell responses to AZD1222 COVID-19 vaccine (dated by TCRdb to 2020 to 2022). About the investigation overall: AZD1222 recipients given second doses at about 4 weeks or at about 12 weeks were pooled, since spike-specific TCR depth and breadth were not found to differ between the two schedules. A total of about 240 trial participants underwent TCR sequencing, of whom 207 received two doses of AZD1222 and some 25 received two doses of the MenACWY control vaccine. Trial participants were enrolled by age into subgroups of 18-55, 56-69 and 70-plus years, and around 150, 28 and 57 TCR-sequenced participants, respectively, were included in these subgroups. Study-wide conclusions, independent of this receptor: Participants were mostly white British and included more females than males, and it was suggested by the authors that clonal diversity may have been underestimated. In the small 56-69-year group, the increase in depth fell short of significance, most likely because of low power. After two AZD1222 doses, both the breadth and the depth of spike-specific TCRs were significantly higher than at day 0 and than in MenACWY recipients. Conclusions about previously exposed vaccinees are limited, since just a handful of AZD1222 recipients were seropositive for SARS-CoV-2 at baseline. Reportedly, close to half of the unique spike-specific TCRs recognized epitopes lying outside the regions that are mutated in the B.1.351 and B.1.1.7 variants. CD4 TCRs associated with the vaccine covered the entire spike protein, and the dominant responses were in regions 160-218 and 743-854. Because no day 14 peak-response samples were available, the repertoires could be characterized only after the peak T cell response.

Trimming costs V 6 bases and J 3 bases, and their ends lie 10 bases apart. The CDR3 contains 13 residues, cysteine and phenylalanine counted. Kept here is only the CDR3 DNA, which spans 39 bases and is read in frame from base 1. The germline V gene yields SNHLY for CDR1 and FYNNEI for CDR2. What this sample's time point label stands for: baseline before first vaccination. Vaccinee samples came from UK trials COV001 and COV002, including a single-blind randomized controlled phase 2/3 trial of AZD1222 (ChAdOx1 nCoV-19) in healthy adults. Trial participant PBMC samples were collected at day 0 and day 28 after the second dose for TCRbeta chain sequencing. The CDR3 regions of human TCRbeta chains were analyzed by immunosequencing. Concerning the study's data processing: Repertoire TCRs were matched against a reference library of SARS-CoV-2-specific TCRs generated with the MIRA antigen-specificity platform. Breadth meant the fraction of unique TCRs that were SARS-CoV-2-associated, whereas depth meant the fraction of total T cells that were SARS-CoV-2-associated. Using the MIRA data, every spike-specific TCR was mapped to the spike region that the TCR reacted to and assigned to either a CD4 or a CD8 class. Log10-transformed breadth and depth values were compared by one-way ANOVA with Sidak's multiple comparisons tests. Entries here come from immuneACCESS through TCRdb and include only in-frame sequences with V and J called. Some clones fail to appear in such tables; in the studies checked, an unresolved V gene covers under half of the shortfall, and the cause of the remainder is unknown. The V and J calls and clone size come from that table; D and trimming were worked out from the DNA. Within this sample are some 140,000 clones, with 90% of them counted one time only. Approximately 17% of the sample comes from the top ten.

Comments on this clone: Its antigen specificity is not known. There are no base qualities to consult, and no much larger clone falls within one base.

The sequencing used peripheral blood, collected on day 0 of AZD1222 vaccination. The clonotype comes from an adult in good health. This chain is built from TRBV2 and TRBJ2-3, with TRBD1 tentatively as D gene (6 bases match). The nucleotide sequence is TGTGCCAGCAGCCGGGACATTACAGATACGCAGTATTTT. Its protein reads: CASSRDITDTQYF.